This TCR beta chain comes out of a study of T cell repertoires in cytomegalovirus infection. At the level of the study: Well-studied HLA-B-restricted CMV epitopes were used in the study alongside recently identified HLA-C-restricted ones. Both a matching HLA type and CMV infection were indicated by public TCR beta signatures. Study-level results: Individuals carrying CMV plus the relevant HLA were identified by cumulative frequency of public TCR beta families. Dominating the ex vivo response were HLA-C-restricted CMV-specific TCR beta clonotypes.

The CDR3 contains 14 residues. V lost 5 bases and J 3 bases, leaving 11 bases between the germline ends. CDR1 is SGHAT and CDR2 is FQNNGV in the germline V gene. TCRdb called the reads again in MiXCR, with one record for every CDR3 protein. The table has roughly 730,000 distinct CDR3 sequences, around a third seen once. As regards this clonotype: The antigen remains undetermined.

This TCR was sampled from a human donor in good health (CMV status not recorded). Some clones in this sample may be carry-over from other donors' samples. J is TRBJ2-4 and V is TRBV11-2; D unclear. The input for sequencing was cultured PBMCs, taken from culture after CMV antigen stimulation. The CDR3 coding sequence is TGTGCCAGCAGCCCGCTAAAGGGCAAAAACATTCAGTACTTC. Translating it yields CASSPLKGKNIQYF.